What follows is one T cell receptor (beta chain) and its context. Its antigen is unknown. Sequence at one end of the junction differs from germline and may be a read error. The sample originates from a study of T cell responses to AZD1222 COVID-19 vaccine. This CDR3 region has 15 residues. Germline V gives CDR1 MNHEY, CDR2 SVGEGT. Study-wide results and limits: Rises in breadth and depth of Spike-specific TCRs came after two AZD1222 doses.

Using immunoSEQ multiplex PCR, the repertoire was profiled, and TCRdb retains in-frame clones only, with some absent. The data hold 140,000 to 150,000 clones, with approximately 88% observed a single time. The chain employs TRBV6-2 or TRBV6-3 and TRBJ2-7, with 10 positions matching TRBD1. The sequence derives from an adult in good health. The sequenced sample was peripheral blood, obtained on day 0 of AZD1222 vaccination. The CDR3 region is CASSYSTGGGYQQYF. DNA for the CDR3: TGTGCCAGCAGTTACTCGACAGGGGGCGGCTACCAGCAGTACTTC.